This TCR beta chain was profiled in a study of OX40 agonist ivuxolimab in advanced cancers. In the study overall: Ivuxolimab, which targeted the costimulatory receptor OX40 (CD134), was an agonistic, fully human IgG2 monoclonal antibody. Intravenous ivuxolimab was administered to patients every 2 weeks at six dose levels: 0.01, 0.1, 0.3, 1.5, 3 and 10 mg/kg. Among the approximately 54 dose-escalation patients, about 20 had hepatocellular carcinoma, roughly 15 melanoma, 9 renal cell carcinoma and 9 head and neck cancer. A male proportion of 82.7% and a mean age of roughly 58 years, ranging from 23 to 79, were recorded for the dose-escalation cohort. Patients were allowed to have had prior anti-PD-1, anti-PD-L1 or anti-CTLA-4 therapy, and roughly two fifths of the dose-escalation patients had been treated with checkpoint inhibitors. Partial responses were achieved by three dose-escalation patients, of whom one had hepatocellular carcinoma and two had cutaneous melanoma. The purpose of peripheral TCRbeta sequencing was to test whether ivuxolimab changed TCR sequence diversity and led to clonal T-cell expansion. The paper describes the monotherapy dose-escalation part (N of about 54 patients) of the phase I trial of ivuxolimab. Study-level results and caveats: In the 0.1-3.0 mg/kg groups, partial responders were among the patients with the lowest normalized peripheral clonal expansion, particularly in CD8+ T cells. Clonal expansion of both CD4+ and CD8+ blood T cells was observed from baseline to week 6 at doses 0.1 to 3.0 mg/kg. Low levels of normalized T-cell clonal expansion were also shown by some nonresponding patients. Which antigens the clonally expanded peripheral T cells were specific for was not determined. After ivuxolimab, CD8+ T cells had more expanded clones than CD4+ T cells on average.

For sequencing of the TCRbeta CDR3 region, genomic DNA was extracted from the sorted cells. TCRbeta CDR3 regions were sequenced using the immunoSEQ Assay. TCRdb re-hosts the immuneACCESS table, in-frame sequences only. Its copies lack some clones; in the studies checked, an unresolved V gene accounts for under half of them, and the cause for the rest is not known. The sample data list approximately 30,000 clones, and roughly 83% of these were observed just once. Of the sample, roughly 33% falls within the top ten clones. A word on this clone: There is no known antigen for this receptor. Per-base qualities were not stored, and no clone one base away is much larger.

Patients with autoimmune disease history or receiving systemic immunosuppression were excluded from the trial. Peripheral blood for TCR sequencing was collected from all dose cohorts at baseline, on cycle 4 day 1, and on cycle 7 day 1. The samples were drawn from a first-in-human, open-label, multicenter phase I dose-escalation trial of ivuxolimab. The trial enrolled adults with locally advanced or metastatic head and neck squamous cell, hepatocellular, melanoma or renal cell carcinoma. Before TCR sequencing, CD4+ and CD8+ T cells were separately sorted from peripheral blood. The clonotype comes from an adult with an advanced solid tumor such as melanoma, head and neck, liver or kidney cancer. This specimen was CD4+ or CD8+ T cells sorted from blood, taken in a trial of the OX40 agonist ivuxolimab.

The CDR3 protein: CSVEGTWSHETSQYF. The DNA reads TGCAGCGTTGAAGGAACGTGGAGCCATGAAACGTCGCAGTATTTT. This chain is built from TRBV29-1 and TRBJ2-3; there is no confident call for the D gene. V is reduced by 1 base and J by 10 bases, leaving a spacing of 21 bases between them. From its cysteine to its phenylalanine, the CDR3 spans 15 amino acids. The sequence is cut down to CDR3 DNA, 45 bases in frame from base 1. The germline V gene gives CDR1 as SQVTM and CDR2 as ANQGSEA.